This entry features one TCR beta chain sequence. These data belong to a study of blood T cell repertoires in COVID-19. Study information: The United States, Italy and Spain were the sources of the acute and convalescent COVID-19 samples. T cells, B-cell-depleted T cells, or PBMCs provided the cDNA or gDNA that served as material.

Authors' methods: Reference gene primers were amplified, and this amplification served to estimate nucleated cell counts. The protocol was immunoSEQ multiplex PCR, while the TCRdb copy is restricted to in-frame clones and leaves out a portion. The V and J calls and clone size are taken from that table; D and trimming were inferred from the DNA. Of approximately 250,000 clones listed, around 85% were seen once; the top ten hold approximately 5.1%. The length of the CDR3 is 18 residues. CDR1 is MGHRA and CDR2 is YSYEKL in the germline V gene. With V trimmed by 0 bases and J by 4 bases, 10 bases remained unmatched. Seattle researchers signed up patients amid active infection and tracked them longitudinally.

The sequenced sample was peripheral blood. V usage is TRBV4-1 and J usage is TRBJ2-1; TRBD2 matches 9 bases. The sequence came from a man aged 50 to 60 with COVID-19, enrolled during active disease. This chain's CDR3 is CASSQDGGGALIYNEQFF. For the CDR3, the DNA is TGCGCCAGCAGCCAAGATGGCGGGGGGGCCTTAATTTACAATGAGCAGTTCTTC.